This T cell receptor (beta chain) was obtained from a study of OX40 agonist ivuxolimab in advanced cancers. The table came from immunoSEQ multiplex PCR; TCRdb's copy has only in-frame clones and leaves some out. The sample gives approximately 42,000 clones, roughly four fifths of which show up once; over 2.5% is in the top ten. This clone was recorded only once. What it binds is unknown. CDR3 length: 13 residues. With 5 bases removed from V and 8 bases from J, the gap between germline ends came to 14 bases. Germline CDR1 SGHTA, CDR2 FQGTGA. Regarding the study as a whole: CD4+ and CD8+ T cells in blood underwent clonal expansion by week 6 at 0.1 to 3.0 mg/kg.

Sequenced here: CD4+ or CD8+ T cells sorted from blood, sampled in a trial of the OX40 agonist ivuxolimab. This chain links TRBV7-3 with TRBJ2-3; D not resolved. This receptor was identified in an adult with an advanced solid tumor such as melanoma, head and neck, liver or kidney cancer. The DNA for the CDR3 is TGTGCCAGCAGCCTGCAGACGGCGGCTACGCAGTATTTT. Protein: CASSLQTAATQYF.